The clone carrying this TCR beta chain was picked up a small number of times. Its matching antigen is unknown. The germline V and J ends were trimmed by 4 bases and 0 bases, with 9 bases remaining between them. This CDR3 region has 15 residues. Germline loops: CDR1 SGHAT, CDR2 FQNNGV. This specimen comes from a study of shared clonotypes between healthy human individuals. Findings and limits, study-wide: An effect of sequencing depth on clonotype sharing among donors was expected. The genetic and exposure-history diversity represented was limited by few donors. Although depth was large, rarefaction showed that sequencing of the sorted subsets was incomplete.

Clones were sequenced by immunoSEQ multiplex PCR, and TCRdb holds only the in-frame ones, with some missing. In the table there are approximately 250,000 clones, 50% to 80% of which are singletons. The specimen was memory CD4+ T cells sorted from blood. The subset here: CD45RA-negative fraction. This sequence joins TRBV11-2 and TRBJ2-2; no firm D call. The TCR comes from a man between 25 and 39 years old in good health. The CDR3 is CASSSHRTNTGELFF. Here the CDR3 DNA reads TGTGCCAGCAGCTCACATCGGACGAACACCGGGGAGCTGTTTTTT.